This TCR beta chain originates from a study of blood T cell repertoires in COVID-19. TCRdb keeps only in-frame clones here, not all; method: immunoSEQ multiplex PCR. The sample has 95,000 or so clones; 70% to 90% are singletons. CDR3 length: 15 residues. V lost 1 base and J lost 4, with 13 bases in between. Germline values: CDR1 MDHEN, CDR2 SYDVKM. This TCR came from a human donor in a cohort sampled during active COVID-19. This chain uses TRBV28 with TRBJ1-1; TRBD1 is a possible D gene (5 bases). The sequencing input was peripheral blood. CDR3 nucleotide sequence: TGTGCCAGCAGTTTATTTCCAGGGATGGGCACTGAAGCTTTCTTT. Its protein is CASSLFPGMGTEAFF. Drawing the rest from reference TRBV28 and TRBJ1-1, the complete variable domain is DVKVTQSSRYLVKRTGEKVFLECVQDMDHENMFWYRQDPGLGLRLIYFSYDVKMKEKGDIPEGYSVSREKKERFSLILESASTNQTSMYLCASSLFPGMGTEAFFGQGTRLTVV.